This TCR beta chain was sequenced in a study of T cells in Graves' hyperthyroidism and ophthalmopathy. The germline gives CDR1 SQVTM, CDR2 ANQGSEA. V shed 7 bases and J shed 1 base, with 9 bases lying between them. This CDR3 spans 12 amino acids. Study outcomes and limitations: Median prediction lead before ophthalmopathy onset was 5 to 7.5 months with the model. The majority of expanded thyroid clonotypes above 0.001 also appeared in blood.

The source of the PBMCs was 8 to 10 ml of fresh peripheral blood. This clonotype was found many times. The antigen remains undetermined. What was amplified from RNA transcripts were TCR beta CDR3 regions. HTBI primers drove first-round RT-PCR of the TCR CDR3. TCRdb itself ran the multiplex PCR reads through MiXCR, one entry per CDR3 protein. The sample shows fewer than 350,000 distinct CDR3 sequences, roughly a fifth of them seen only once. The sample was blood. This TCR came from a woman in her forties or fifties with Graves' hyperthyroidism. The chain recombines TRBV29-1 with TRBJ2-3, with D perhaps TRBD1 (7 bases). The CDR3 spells CSGGTGTDTQYF. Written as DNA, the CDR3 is TGCAGCGGCGGGACAGGCACAGATACGCAGTATTTT.